This T cell receptor (beta chain) was found in a study of human T cells and chemical hapten exposure. This clonotype appeared many times. Individual cDNA molecules each carried unique molecular identifiers attached by the library. TCRdb passed the RACE reads through MiXCR, listing each CDR3 protein once. The sample includes a few hundred thousand distinct CDR3 sequences, approximately 7.5% seen only once; the top ten take roughly 1.2%. Stated time point: pre-sensitization, week 0. The treatment was: therapeutic diphenylcyclopropenone sensitization with weekly scalp DPC. J was trimmed by 5 bases and V by 5 bases; bases with no gene match: 5. The CDR3 extends over 14 amino acids. Germline V gene data show CDR1 as MDHEN and CDR2 as SYDVKM.

The J gene is TRBJ1-5, the V gene TRBV28; TRBD1 aligns across 8 bases. This TCR came from a man aged 18 to 35 with alopecia areata. Some clones in this sample may be carry-over from other donors' samples. Sequences were derived from whole blood, sampled in connection with sensitization to the hapten diphenylcyclopropenone (DPC). The CDR3 coding sequence is TGTGCCAGCAGTAAAGGACAGGGCTATCAGCCCCAGCATTTT. This translates into CASSKGQGYQPQHF. Full variable domain (outside the CDR3, taken from reference TRBV28 and TRBJ1-5): DVKVTQSSRYLVKRTGEKVFLECVQDMDHENMFWYRQDPGLGLRLIYFSYDVKMKEKGDIPEGYSVSREKKERFSLILESASTNQTSMYLCASSKGQGYQPQHFGDGTRLSIL.